Listed here are 29 T cell receptor beta chains from one sample, sequenced in a study of Graves' ophthalmopathy and Graves' hyperthyroidism. CDR3 regions of TCR beta were amplified from RNA transcripts. RT-PCR in the first round used HTBI primers; a second-round multiplex PCR followed. TCRdb independently ran MiXCR on the multiplex PCR reads; one entry per CDR3 protein. This table holds roughly 350,000 distinct CDR3 sequences, approximately 18% found once. The material sequenced was peripheral blood. The receptors stem from an adult woman with stable Graves' hyperthyroidism.

In this sample, this clonotype turned up many times. J is TRBJ2-7 and V is TRBV9, with 10 bases lining up with TRBD1. CDR1 and CDR2 from the germline V gene are SGDLS and YYNGEE. The CDR3 has 14 amino acids. Germline trimming cut 1 base from V and 4 bases from J; bases unmatched to any gene: 2. The CDR3 nucleotides read TGTGCCAGCAGCGTAAGGGACAGGGGATACGAGCAGTACTTC. This encodes CASSVRDRGYEQYF.

This clonotype was seen at least ten times. This chain uses TRBV20-1 with TRBJ1-1; no clear D gene. The V and J ends lost 1 base and 5 bases respectively, with 8 bases between them. Looked up from germline, CDR1 is DFQATT and CDR2 is SNEGSKA (reference sequence). CDR3 length: 12 amino acids. The CDR3 sequence: CSARVGVTEAFF. For the CDR3, the DNA is TGCAGTGCTAGAGTTGGGGTAACTGAAGCTTTCTTT.

This clonotype was seen at least ten times. V usage is TRBV7-3 and J usage is TRBJ2-2; D is uncertain. CDR1 SGHTA and CDR2 FQGTGA come from the germline V gene. With 0 bases removed from V and 5 bases from J, the gap between germline ends came to 7 bases. The CDR3 is made up of 14 amino acids. The CDR3 DNA reads TGTGCCAGCAGCTTAACCCCCCTTACCGGGGAGCTGTTTTTT. Its translation: CASSLTPLTGELFF.

This clonotype was recorded many times. This chain joins TRBV5-1 and TRBJ2-7; 8 nucleotides align to TRBD2. Unmatched junction bases numbered 9, after V lost 0 bases and J lost 4 bases. The V gene's germline CDR1 is SGHRS and CDR2 YFSETQ. The CDR3 has 16 residues. The CDR3, as DNA: TGCGCCAGCAGCTTGGATGGGGGGACTAGTTCGTACGAGCAGTACTTC. Its translation: CASSLDGGTSSYEQYF.

This clonotype was counted only a few times. The chain is built from TRBV11-1 and TRBJ1-3; tentative D call: TRBD1 (6 bases). CDR1 and CDR2 from the germline V gene are SGHAT and FQDESV (reference sequence). V was shortened by 5 bases and J by 7 bases, with 24 bases between the two germline ends. The CDR3 runs 17 residues. In DNA form, the CDR3 reads TGTGCCAGCAGCCTCGGCCGAGGGGACACCCCCCGGAACACCATATATTTT. Amino acid sequence: CASSLGRGDTPRNTIYF.

This clonotype showed up many times. The V gene is TRBV12-3 or TRBV12-4, the J gene TRBJ2-2; maybe TRBD2 (6 bases). V lost 7 bases, J lost 2 bases, and 8 bases lay in between. The CDR3 loop spans 13 amino acids. For the CDR3, the DNA is TGTGCCAGCATGCGGGGTAACACCGGGGAGCTGTTTTTT. It is translated as CASMRGNTGELFF.

This clonotype was counted at least ten times. The gene calls are TRBV12-5 and TRBJ2-7, with D tentatively TRBD1 (5 bases). The CDR3 totals 15 residues. Germline loops: CDR1 LGHNT, CDR2 FRNRAP. V lost 3 bases, J lost 2 bases, and 14 bases lay in between. The CDR3 DNA sequence: TGTGCTAGTGGTTTTCTGGCAGGGTCGACCTACGAGCAGTACTTC. Protein sequence: CASGFLAGSTYEQYF.

This clonotype was found many times. Here the CDR3 reads CASSPRTGGYGYTF. The CDR3 nucleotides are TGTGCCAGCAGCCCCAGGACAGGGGGATATGGCTACACCTTC. The J gene is TRBJ1-2, the V gene TRBV4-2, with 10 bases fitting TRBD1. Germline CDR1 and CDR2: LGHNA and YNFKEQ. The CDR3 consists of 14 residues. Trimming removed 4 bases from V and 5 bases from J; junction bases left unmatched: 4.

This clonotype came up many times. CDR3 sequence reads: CSAREGFVDTEAFF. Here the CDR3 DNA reads TGCAGTGCTAGAGAAGGATTTGTGGACACTGAAGCTTTCTTT. The V call is TRBV20-1, the J call TRBJ1-1; D is unclear. The CDR3 has 14 residues. Germline-derived CDR1 and CDR2 are DFQATT and SNEGSKA (reference sequence). Trimming removed 0 bases at V and 3 bases at J, with 11 bases between.

This clonotype appeared a few times. For the CDR3, the DNA is TGCGCCAGCAGCTACGTACCGGGACAGGGAAACACCATATATTTT. Translating it yields CASSYVPGQGNTIYF. The chain employs TRBV5-1 and TRBJ1-3, with 7 bases matching TRBD1. The germline V gene encodes CDR1 SGHRS and CDR2 YFSETQ. This CDR3 has 15 amino acids. The ends lost 3 bases at V and 4 bases at J; junction bases unmatched: 7.

This clonotype was counted many times. The gene calls are TRBV7-2 and TRBJ2-7; TRBD1 might be the D (6 bases). Germline CDR1 reads SGHTA; CDR2 reads FQGNSA. V lost 4 bases and J 2 bases, leaving 9 bases between the germline ends. The CDR3 runs 13 residues. The CDR3 loop reads CASSSRTAYEQYF. The CDR3 DNA reads TGTGCCAGCAGCTCACGGACAGCCTACGAGCAGTACTTC.

This clonotype was recorded at least ten times. The chain couples TRBV29-1 to TRBJ1-1; 7 bases map to TRBD1. The CDR3 covers 19 residues. V gave up 0 bases and J gave up 0 bases; unmatched junction bases: 16. The germline V gene has CDR1 SQVTM and CDR2 ANQGSEA. The CDR3 sequence: CSVEEGGTGAFLMNTEAFF. The CDR3 DNA is TGCAGCGTTGAAGAAGGAGGCACAGGGGCGTTCCTCATGAACACTGAAGCTTTCTTT.

There are a few counts of this clonotype. The chain is built from TRBV5-1 and TRBJ2-4; 10 bases match TRBD2. This CDR3 is built from 18 residues. The junction had 18 bases not matched to a gene; V was cut back by 4 bases and J by 8 bases. Germline lookup yields CDR1 SGHRS and CDR2 YFSETQ. The CDR3 protein is CASSGGLAPPSRADIQYF. Written as DNA, the CDR3 is TGCGCCAGCAGCGGGGGACTAGCGCCACCCTCTAGGGCGGACATTCAGTACTTC.

In this sample, this clonotype turned up many times. The chain combines TRBV5-6 with TRBJ2-5; no clear D gene. The germline V gene encodes CDR1 SGHDT and CDR2 YYEEEE. The CDR3 totals 11 residues. V was shortened by 5 bases and J by 7 bases, with 9 bases between the two germline ends. Here the CDR3 DNA reads TGTGCCAGCAGTCTCGGAGCGACCCAGTACTTC. This gives the protein CASSLGATQYF.

The chain employs TRBV6-1 and TRBJ1-2; D not resolved. Looked up from germline, CDR1 is MNHNS and CDR2 is SASEGT. The V and J ends lost 1 base and 4 bases respectively, with 16 bases between them. The CDR3 has 16 residues. CDR3 sequence (DNA): TGTGCCAGCAGTGAAGATGTCAGGAGTGGGCTCTATGGCTACACCTTC. It translates to CASSEDVRSGLYGYTF.

V is TRBV12-3 or TRBV12-4 and J is TRBJ2-5, with 9 positions matching TRBD2. J lost 4 bases, V lost 2 bases, and 8 bases had no gene match. This CDR3 has 16 residues. This CDR3 is CASSLRPSGNGETQYF. The CDR3 nucleotides read TGTGCCAGCAGTTTACGGCCTAGCGGGAACGGAGAGACCCAGTACTTC.

This clonotype has a count of ten or more. V gene TRBV5-1 combines with J gene TRBJ2-5; TRBD2 matches at 8 bases. Germline trimming cut 0 bases from V and 2 bases from J; bases unmatched to any gene: 9. CDR3 length equals 17 residues. The germline CDR1 and CDR2 sequences are SGHRS and YFSETQ. In DNA form, the CDR3 reads TGCGCCAGCAGCTTGGCCCTCACTAGCGGTCCTCAAGAGACCCAGTACTTC. Protein product: CASSLALTSGPQETQYF.

The chain couples TRBV12-3 or TRBV12-4 to TRBJ2-7; 8 bases agree with TRBD1. With V trimmed by 6 bases and J by 2 bases, 6 bases remained unmatched. The CDR3 length is 14 residues. CDR3 sequence: CASRRQGSPYEQYF. In DNA form, the CDR3 reads TGTGCCAGCAGGAGACAGGGGAGTCCCTACGAGCAGTACTTC.

This clonotype was counted at least ten times. The chain has TRBV20-1 and TRBJ2-2, with D possibly being TRBD2 (6 bases). V was shortened by 6 bases and J by 2 bases, with 13 bases between the two germline ends. CDR1 and CDR2 (germline): DFQATT, SNEGSKA (reference sequence). The CDR3 is 14 amino acids. CDR3 DNA: TGCAGTGCCCTTCAGGGAGGAAACACCGGGGAGCTGTTTTTT. Its translation: CSALQGGNTGELFF.

Concerning this clonotype itself: This CDR3 is missing its conserved last phenylalanine or tryptophan, likely due to a read error. No DNA is shown, since the ends of the CDR3 on it are uncertain; the CDR3 is the one TCRdb lists. The chain uses TRBV28 and TRBJ1-5; the table names TRBD1, a call not compared with the DNA. The length of the CDR3 is 16 amino acids, counting both ends. Germline V gene lookup returns CDR1 MDHEN and CDR2 SYDVKM. The CDR3 here is CASTLGVGISNQPQQL.

In its sample, this clonotype was seen many times. The J gene is TRBJ1-2, the V gene TRBV19, with 9 bases aligning to TRBD1. The junction had 8 bases not matched to a gene; V was cut back by 10 bases and J by 5 bases. Germline V gene sequence: CDR1 LNHDA, CDR2 SQIVND (reference sequence). There are 13 residues in the CDR3. The CDR3 spells CATTDRGEYGYTF. The DNA for the CDR3 is TGTGCCACCACGGACAGGGGTGAATATGGCTACACCTTC.

The chain recombines TRBV6-1 with TRBJ1-1; TRBD1 matches 9 bases. Germline CDR1 reads MNHNS; CDR2 reads SASEGT. The CDR3 runs 14 residues. Unmatched junction bases numbered 8, after V lost 7 bases and J lost 5 bases. This chain's CDR3 is CASTRGQGNTEAFF. DNA for the CDR3: TGTGCCAGCACCAGGGGACAGGGAAATACTGAAGCTTTCTTT.

Remarks on this clonotype: A clone one base away is much larger, so this may be a read error. CDR3 sequence (DNA): TGCGCCAGCAGTTACGACGGACAACCGAACACTGAAGCTTGCTTT. Encoded protein: CASSYDGQPNTEACF. The chain has TRBV5-1 and TRBJ1-1; a possible D gene is TRBD1 (5 bases). Germline CDR1 SGHRS, CDR2 YFSETQ. The CDR3 is made up of 15 amino acids.

Remarks on this clonotype: This could be a read error, since a much larger clone is one nucleotide away. No conserved phenylalanine or tryptophan ends this CDR3, so it is likely a read error. J is TRBJ1-2 and V is TRBV5-6; unclear D gene. Germline CDR1 and CDR2: SGHDT and YYEEEE. The CDR3 extends over 13 amino acids. Trimming left V 6 bases short and J 8 bases short, with 17 bases between. The chain's CDR3 is CASNLYKSGGYTV. The CDR3 DNA sequence: TGTGCCAGCAATCTATATAAATCGGGGGGCTACACCGTC.

On this clonotype: This could be a read error, since a much larger clone is one nucleotide away. This chain uses TRBV28 with TRBJ1-1; the D is unclear. Per germline, CDR1 MDHEN and CDR2 SYDVKM. The CDR3 spans 17 residues. In DNA form, the CDR3 reads TGTGCCAGCAGTTTATTGCCCGGGTCTTGGGCCTTAACTGAATCTTTCTTT. Protein product: CASSLLPGSWALTESFF.

This clonotype showed up many times. V usage is TRBV7-8 and J usage is TRBJ2-7, with a possible D match to TRBD2 (5 bases). Germline values: CDR1 SGHVS, CDR2 FQNEAQ. V lost 1 base, J lost 3 bases, and 7 bases lay in between. This CDR3 is 13 amino acids long. The CDR3 region has the DNA TGTGCCAGCAGCTTAGGAGGGTTCTACGAGCAGTACTTC. This gives the protein CASSLGGFYEQYF.

The gene calls are TRBV28 and TRBJ2-7, with 7 bases aligning to TRBD1. V lost 7 bases, J lost 2 bases, and 8 bases stayed unmatched. This CDR3 comprises 14 residues. CDR1 is MDHEN, CDR2 SYDVKM, per germline. The CDR3 nucleotides are TGTGCCAGCACCGACGGGACAGCCGCCTACGAGCAGTACTTC. Translating it yields CASTDGTAAYEQYF.

This sequence joins TRBV29-1 and TRBJ2-2; D tentatively fits TRBD1 or TRBD2 (5 bases each). The CDR3 has 13 amino acids. Germline CDR1 reads SQVTM; CDR2 reads ANQGSEA. The ends were cut back, 1 base at V and 6 bases at J, with 9 bases in the middle. CDR3 DNA sequence: TGCAGCGTTGAAGCCCAGGGAGCCGGGGAGCTGTTTTTT. Translated, it gives CSVEAQGAGELFF.

This clonotype was counted ten times or more. The V and J genes are TRBV28 and TRBJ2-7; 8 bases align to TRBD1. The V gene's germline CDR1 is MDHEN and CDR2 SYDVKM. This CDR3 is 14 amino acids long. V gave up 8 bases and J gave up 0 bases; unmatched junction bases: 6. CDR3 amino acids: CASPRQGNSYEQYF. CDR3 DNA sequence: TGTGCCAGCCCCAGACAGGGGAACTCCTACGAGCAGTACTTC. Complete variable domain (other parts from reference TRBV28 and TRBJ2-7): DVKVTQSSRYLVKRTGEKVFLECVQDMDHENMFWYRQDPGLGLRLIYFSYDVKMKEKGDIPEGYSVSREKKERFSLILESASTNQTSMYLCASPRQGNSYEQYFGPGTRLTVT.